This TCR beta chain was recovered during a study of OX40 agonist ivuxolimab in advanced cancers. Trimming removed 4 bases from V and 6 bases from J, with 15 bases in between. The germline V gene encodes CDR1 LGHNA and CDR2 YSLEER. CDR3 length: 14 residues. Sequenced by immunoSEQ multiplex PCR; TCRdb stores in-frame clones only, minus some. Among fewer than 85,000 clones listed, 78% were seen once. Sequences were derived from CD4+ or CD8+ T cells sorted from blood, sampled in a trial of the OX40 agonist ivuxolimab. This clonotype originated in an adult with an advanced solid tumor such as melanoma, head and neck, liver or kidney cancer. This chain joins TRBV4-3 and TRBJ1-1, with TRBD1 as a possible D gene (6 bases). The CDR3 DNA is TGCGCCAGCAGCCGGAGGGGGGGAATCCCTGAAGCTTTCTTT. Its translation is CASSRRGGIPEAFF.